The present entry profiles one T cell receptor (beta chain) with its context. A read error is likely here: a far larger clone is one base away. Alpha- and beta-chain coverage of first-strand cDNA came from TRAV- and TRBV-specific primers. For amplifying TCRs, the PCR ran for 15 to 20 cycles with Phusion, which was used together with a constant-region primer and the adapter on the V primers. Each CDR3 protein gets one entry after TCRdb re-called the reads with MiXCR. Among around 80,000 distinct CDR3 sequences listed, 15% to 20% were seen once. Time point indicated: after trial treatment. Regarding treatment: LDRT plus nivolumab, ipilimumab, low-dose cyclophosphamide and aspirin (RACIN trial). These data originate in a study of low-dose radiotherapy and immunotherapy resistance in tumors. Germline values: CDR1 MDHEN, CDR2 SYDVKM. The CDR3 consists of 15 residues. J was trimmed by 13 bases and V by 6 bases; bases with no gene match: 18.

The V and J genes are TRBV28 and TRBJ2-1; 7 bases map to TRBD2. The material sequenced was PBMCs, taken after low-dose radiotherapy plus immunotherapy. The receptor was isolated from a male donor with prostate cancer. In DNA, the CDR3 is TGTGCCAGCAGCTACCCCGGGACTACCCAAGAGACCCAGTTCTTC. The encoded protein is CASSYPGTTQETQFF.